This T cell receptor beta chain was captured in a study of cytomegalovirus exposure and HLA in healthy donors. Regarding donors, all were healthy bone marrow donors. V lost 2 bases and J 4 bases, leaving 18 bases between the germline ends. Germline CDR1 MNHEY, CDR2 SVGAGI. The CDR3 loop spans 16 amino acids. Findings and limits, study-wide: TRBV6-2, TRBV6-3 and some other V segments were unresolvable in 87-base-pair reads. Later on, an analysis showed TCR association rates differing by HLA locus, with DRB1 the most and HLA-C the fewest.

PCR primers comprised 60 Vbeta and 13 Jbeta primers. Source study methods: Later, tens of millions of unique TCR beta chains were counted in an analysis, and some 11 million of them were shared. Assay: immunoSEQ multiplex PCR; the TCRdb copy retains only in-frame clones and omits some. That table supplies the V and J calls and clone size; D and trimming were determined from the DNA. Of about 200,000 clones listed, around 82% are singletons. Concerning this clone itself: Its specificity is unknown.

This sequence joins TRBV6-5 and TRBJ2-7, with D possibly TRBD2 on 5 matching bases. The sequence derives from a woman younger than 45 in good health and CMV-seronegative. Source material: PBMCs. CDR3 nucleotide sequence: TGTGCCAGCAGTTACGGCCTGACGGAAGGCGGGTACGAGCAGTACTTC. Translation gives CASSYGLTEGGYEQYF.